This T cell receptor (beta chain) was captured in a study of neurological immune-mediated disorders. Study-wide findings and caveats: When repertoires were grouped phylogenetically, those of 18 of 34 multiple sclerosis patients fell into one related-CDR3 cluster, a possible signature.

Ten or more counts support this clonotype. Its antigen is currently unknown. The authors made cDNA by 5'RACE with 10-nucleotide random UMIs. Sequencing runs each yielded over 170 million TCR-beta sequences from 15-18 subjects. TCRdb passed the 5' RACE reads through MiXCR, listing each CDR3 protein once. The table has 120,000 or so distinct CDR3 sequences, more than 2.5% seen once; the top ten hold roughly 1.3%. This clonotype originated in a woman in her 30s with multiple sclerosis. Sequenced input: PBMCs.

CDR3 in amino acids: CSVEGDRGIEQYF. The CDR3 DNA is TGCAGCGTTGAAGGGGACAGGGGGATTGAGCAGTACTTC. The J gene is TRBJ2-7, the V gene TRBV29-1; 11 bases map to TRBD1. CDR1 is SQVTM, CDR2 ANQGSEA, per germline. Germline trimming cut 1 base from V and 7 bases from J; bases unmatched to any gene: 3. There are 13 residues in the CDR3.